This T cell receptor beta chain derives from a study of shared T cell receptors in the human thymus. V was pared by 4 bases and J by 3 bases, with 11 bases between. The CDR3 runs 14 residues. CDR1 and CDR2 from the germline V gene are MGHRA and YSYEKL. Using immunoSEQ multiplex PCR, the repertoire was profiled, and TCRdb retains in-frame clones only, with some absent. The sample gives some 700,000 clones, over 75% of which show up once; over 0.008% is in the top ten. The sample was also linked to a second study, of human thymus T cells. Turning to that study: Having surgery to correct congenital heart defects, healthy Finnish infants acted as the donors. Thymus pieces cut out during corrective heart surgery were the tissue that was used. Repertoires sampled from thymus and blood appeared biased in V and J gene usage. Unrelated individuals had highly overlapping thymic repertoires, as reported in related research.

This receptor was identified in a girl less than two years old with a congenital heart defect. The genes are TRBV4-1 and TRBJ2-3; D might be TRBD1 (5 bases). Sequences were obtained from thymocytes. This CDR3 is CASSRGSATDTQYF. As DNA, the CDR3 is TGCGCCAGCAGCCGGGGCAGCGCTACAGATACGCAGTATTTT.